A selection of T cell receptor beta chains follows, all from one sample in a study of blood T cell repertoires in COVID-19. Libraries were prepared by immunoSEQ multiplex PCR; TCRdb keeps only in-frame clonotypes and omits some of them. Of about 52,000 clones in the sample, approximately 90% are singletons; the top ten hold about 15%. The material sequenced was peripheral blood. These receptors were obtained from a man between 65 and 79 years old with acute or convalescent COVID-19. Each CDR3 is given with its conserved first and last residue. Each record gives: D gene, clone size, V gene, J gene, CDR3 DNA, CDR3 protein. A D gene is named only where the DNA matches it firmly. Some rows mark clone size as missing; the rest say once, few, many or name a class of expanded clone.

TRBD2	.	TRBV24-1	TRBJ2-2	TGTGCCACCAGTGGCAGGACAGGGCCCAATTCCGGGACTAGCGGGAAGAACACCGGGGAGCTGTTTTTT	CATSGRTGPNSGTSGKNTGELFF
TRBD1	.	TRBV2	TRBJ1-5	TGTGCCAGCAGCCCAGGGGGCGCGAGCAATCAGCCCCAGCATTTT	CASSPGGASNQPQHF
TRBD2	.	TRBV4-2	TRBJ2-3	TGTGCCAGCAGCCACCCCTTGGCGGGGGGTACAGATACGCAGTATTTT	CASSHPLAGGTDTQYF
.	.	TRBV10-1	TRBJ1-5	TGCGCCAGCAGTGAGACAGCATATAGCAATCAGCCCCAGCATTTT	CASSETAYSNQPQHF
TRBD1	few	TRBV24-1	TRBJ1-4	TGTGCCACCAGTGATGTGGCGACAGGGGATAATGAAAAACTGTTTTTT	CATSDVATGDNEKLFF
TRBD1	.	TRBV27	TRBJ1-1	TGTGCCAGTAGACAGGGGGGGATTAGAAGGAACACTGAAGCTTTCTTT	CASRQGGIRRNTEAFF
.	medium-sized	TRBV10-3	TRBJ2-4	TGTGCCATCAGTGAGTCAATAAGCAGGCCCATCAAAAACATTCAGTACTTC	CAISESISRPIKNIQYF
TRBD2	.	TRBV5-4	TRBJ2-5	TGTGCCAGCAGCCTACCCCTAGCGGGAGTCGTGAAGACCCAGTACTTC	CASSLPLAGVVKTQYF
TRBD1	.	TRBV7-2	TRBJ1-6	TGTGCCAGCAGCTCCAGACAGGGCCTGGGGTCACCCCTCCACTTT	CASSSRQGLGSPLHF
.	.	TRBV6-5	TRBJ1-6	TGTGCCAGCAGACGGGACTACGTGAATTCACCCCTCCACTTT	CASRRDYVNSPLHF
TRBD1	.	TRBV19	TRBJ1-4	TGTGCCAGTAGGGCCTCAAAATCGGGACAGAATGAAAAACTGTTTTTT	CASRASKSGQNEKLFF
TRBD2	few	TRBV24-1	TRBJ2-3	TGTGCCACCAGTGATCCTCGGGGGGGGGACCCCACGAATACGCAGTATTTT	CATSDPRGGDPTNTQYF
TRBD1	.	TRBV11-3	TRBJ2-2	TGTGCCAGCAGCTTAGGTGGCGGCAGGGGGCAGGACACCGGGGAGCTGTTTTTT	CASSLGGGRGQDTGELFF
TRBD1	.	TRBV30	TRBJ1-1	TGTGCCTGGAGTGTAACAGGGGCGGTCACTGAAGCTTTCTTT	CAWSVTGAVTEAFF
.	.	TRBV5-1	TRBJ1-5	TGCGCCAGCAGCCTGGACATAAATCAGCCCCAGCATTTT	CASSLDINQPQHF
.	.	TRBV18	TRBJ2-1	TGTGCCAGCTCACCACGAGCATACAATGAGCAGTTCTTC	CASSPRAYNEQFF
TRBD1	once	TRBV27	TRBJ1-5	TGTGCCAGTAGGACAGGTAGCAATCAGCCCCAGCATTTT	CASRTGSNQPQHF
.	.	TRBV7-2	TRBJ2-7	TGTGCCAGCAGCCTCGCGCGGGACTTCTACGAGCAGTACTTC	CASSLARDFYEQYF
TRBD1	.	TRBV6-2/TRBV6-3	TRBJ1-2	TGTGCCAGCAGTTACCGGACAGGGGGAAGCTATGGCTACACCTTC	CASSYRTGGSYGYTF
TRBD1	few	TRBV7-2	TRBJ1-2	TGTGCCAGCAGCCAGCAAGAACAGGGGCTGGACTATGGCTACACCTTC	CASSQQEQGLDYGYTF
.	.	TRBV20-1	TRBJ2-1	TGCAGTGCTAGTCGGAGTGATGAGCAGTTCTTC	CSASRSDEQFF
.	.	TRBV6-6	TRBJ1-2	TGTGCCAGCACCCCGGGGGGATTAAAGGACTACACCTTC	CASTPGGLKDYTF
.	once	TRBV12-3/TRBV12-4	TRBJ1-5	TGTGCCACCGCGTCCAGGATCGGTCAGCCCCAGCATTTT	CATASRIGQPQHF
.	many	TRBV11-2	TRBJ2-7	TGTGCCAGCAGCCCTGCGGGGATCGAGCAGTACTTC	CASSPAGIEQYF
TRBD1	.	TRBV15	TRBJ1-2	TGTGCCACCAGCAGAACGGACAGGGGACTCTCCGGCTACACCTTC	CATSRTDRGLSGYTF
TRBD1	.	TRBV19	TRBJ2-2	TGTGCCAGTACCATCAGACAGGGGAGGACCGGGGAGCTGTTTTTT	CASTIRQGRTGELFF
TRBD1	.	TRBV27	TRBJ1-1	TGTGCCAGCAGCCGGGACAGGGGGGATTTGGTCACTGAAGCTTTCTTT	CASSRDRGDLVTEAFF